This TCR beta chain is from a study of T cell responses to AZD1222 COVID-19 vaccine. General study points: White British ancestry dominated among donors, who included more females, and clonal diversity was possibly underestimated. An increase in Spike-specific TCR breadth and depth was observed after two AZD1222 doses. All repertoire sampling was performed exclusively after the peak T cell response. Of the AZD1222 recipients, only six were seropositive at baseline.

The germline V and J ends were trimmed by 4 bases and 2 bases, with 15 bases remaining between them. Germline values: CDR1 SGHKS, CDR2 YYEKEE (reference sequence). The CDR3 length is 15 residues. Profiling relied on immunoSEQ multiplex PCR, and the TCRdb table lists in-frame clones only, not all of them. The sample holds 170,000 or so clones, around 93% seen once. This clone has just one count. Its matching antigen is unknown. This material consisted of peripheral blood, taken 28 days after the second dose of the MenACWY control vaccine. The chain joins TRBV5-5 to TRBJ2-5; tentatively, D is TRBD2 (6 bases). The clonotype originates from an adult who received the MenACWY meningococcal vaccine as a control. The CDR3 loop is CASSGGRPAQETQYF. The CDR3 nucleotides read TGTGCCAGCAGCGGAGGGCGGCCCGCACAAGAGACCCAGTACTTC.